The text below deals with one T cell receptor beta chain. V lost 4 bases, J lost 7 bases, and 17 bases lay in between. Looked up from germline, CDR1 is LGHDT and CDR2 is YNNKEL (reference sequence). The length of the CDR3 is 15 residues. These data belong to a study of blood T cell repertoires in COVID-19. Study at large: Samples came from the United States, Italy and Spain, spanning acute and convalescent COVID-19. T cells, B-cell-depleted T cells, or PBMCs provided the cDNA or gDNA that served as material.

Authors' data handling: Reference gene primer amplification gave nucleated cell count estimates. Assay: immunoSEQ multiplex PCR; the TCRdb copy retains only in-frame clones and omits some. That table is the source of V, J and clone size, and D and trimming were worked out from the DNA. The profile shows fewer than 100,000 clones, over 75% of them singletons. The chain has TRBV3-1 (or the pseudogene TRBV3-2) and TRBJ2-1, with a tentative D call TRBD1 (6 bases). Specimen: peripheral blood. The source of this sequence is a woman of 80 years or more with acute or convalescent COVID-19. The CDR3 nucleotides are TGTGCCAGCAGCCCTACCACAGGGCTGGGAAATGAGCAGTTCTTC. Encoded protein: CASSPTTGLGNEQFF.